Included here is one T cell receptor beta chain sequence, with context. Antigen unknown. These data are taken from a study of vaccination and CD4 T cells after COVID-19. J gave up 4 bases and V 4 bases, and 7 bases lay outside the gene matches. This CDR3 region has 15 residues. The germline CDR1 and CDR2 sequences are MNHNS and SASEGT. The Oncomine TCR Beta short-read assay was applied to DNA of cultured CD4+ T cells. Genomic DNA was taken out of cultured CD4+ T cells by extraction. TCRdb passed the PCR reads through MiXCR, listing each CDR3 protein once. This sample has over 15,000 distinct CDR3 sequences, with roughly four fifths found just once. Treatment specified: approximately nine-day PBMC culture with coronavirus spike peptide pools or control peptides (ViraFEST assay).

The source of this sequence is a human donor who received a COVID-19 vaccine. Source: CD4+ T cells from blood, cultured in vitro, taken after SARS-CoV-2 vaccination. V is TRBV6-1 and J is TRBJ2-3; 8 nucleotides align to TRBD1. The DNA for the CDR3 is TGTGCCAGCAGTGGACTGGACAGGGTCGCAGATACGCAGTATTTT. Its translation: CASSGLDRVADTQYF.